Listed below are T cell receptor beta chains from one sample, sequenced in a study of blood T cell repertoires in COVID-19. Sequencing was performed with immunoSEQ multiplex PCR; in TCRdb, only in-frame clones are kept and a portion is missing. The data contain about 53,000 clones, approximately 84% of them singletons. Sequencing input: peripheral blood. All receptors come from a human donor in a cohort sampled during active COVID-19. The CDR3 runs from the conserved cysteine through the conserved F or W. D genes are given only for firm matches. A row's size may be missing; if present it is once, few, many or a size class.

TRBV9	.	TRBJ1-2	.	TGTGCCAGCAGCGGTGGCCGGAGCTATGGCTACACCTTC	CASSGGRSYGYTF
TRBV5-1	.	TRBJ2-3	.	TGCGCCAGCAGCTTGTCCTCGGGTAATACGCAGTATTTT	CASSLSSGNTQYF
TRBV4-1	TRBD1	TRBJ1-3	.	TGCGCCAGCAGCCAAGGGTCGCTTTCGACAGGGCCAGGAAACACCATATATTTT	CASSQGSLSTGPGNTIYF
TRBV7-7	TRBD2	TRBJ2-2	once	TGTGCCAGCAGTGGCGTGGCGGGGGGCCACACCGGGGAGCTGTTTTTT	CASSGVAGGHTGELFF
TRBV5-6	.	TRBJ2-7	.	TGTGCCAGCAGCTTACAGGGACGCACCTACGAGCAGTACTTC	CASSLQGRTYEQYF
TRBV3-1/TRBV3-2	.	TRBJ2-7	.	TGTGCCAGCAGCCAAGTTTACAGGGCGGGCGAGCAGTACTTC	CASSQVYRAGEQYF
TRBV5-8	.	TRBJ2-2	.	TGTGCCAGCAGCTTCCGTTCAGGGGCTAACACCGGGGAGCTGTTTTTT	CASSFRSGANTGELFF
TRBV11-2	TRBD1	TRBJ1-5	.	TGTGCCAGCAGCTTAGGGACAGGGATCGATCAGCCCCAGCATTTT	CASSLGTGIDQPQHF
TRBV3-1/TRBV3-2	.	TRBJ1-1	.	TGTGCCAGCAGCCAAGGCCTGACAGGTAGCACTGAAGCTTTCTTT	CASSQGLTGSTEAFF
TRBV5-4	TRBD2	TRBJ2-5	.	TGTGCCAGCAGCTTGGACGGGGGGGCCCGAGAGACCCAGTACTTC	CASSLDGGARETQYF
TRBV5-1	TRBD2	TRBJ2-3	.	TGCGCCAGCAGCTTGGCCCCAGGACTAGCCACAGATACGCAGTATTTT	CASSLAPGLATDTQYF
TRBV6-9	TRBD1	TRBJ1-1	.	TGTGCCAGCTTAAGCCCCCCCCGAACCTGTTACAGGGGAAGGGACACTGAAGCTTTCTTT	CASLSPPRTCYRGRDTEAFF
TRBV30	.	TRBJ2-5	once	TGTGCCTGGCATGGACTCCGAGAGACCCAGTACTTC	CAWHGLRETQYF
TRBV9	.	TRBJ2-1	.	TGTGCCAGCAGCGTACATCCGGGAACCAATGAGCAGTTCTTC	CASSVHPGTNEQFF
TRBV12-3/TRBV12-4	.	TRBJ1-5	.	TGTGCCAGCGCCAACCCGGGTCCCCAGCATTTT	CASANPGPQHF
TRBV7-9	.	TRBJ1-2	.	TGTGCCAGCAGCTTAGCGGCGGGACGCTATGGCTACACCTTC	CASSLAAGRYGYTF
TRBV4-1	.	TRBJ2-7	.	TGCGCCAGCAGCCACCTGAACGGGTACTACGAGCAGTACTTC	CASSHLNGYYEQYF
TRBV10-2	.	TRBJ2-7	.	TGCGCCAGCAGTGAGGAAGGGAGAGAAGGGGGCGAGCAGTACTTC	CASSEEGREGGEQYF
TRBV7-2	TRBD1	TRBJ2-7	.	TGTGCCAGCAGCGGTAGACAGGGCCCCTACGAGCAGTACTTC	CASSGRQGPYEQYF
TRBV7-2	TRBD2	TRBJ2-7	.	TGTGCCAGCAGGCTAGCGGGCGAGCAGTACTTC	CASRLAGEQYF
TRBV30	TRBD1	TRBJ2-3	.	TGTGCCTGGAGTGGGACAGGGCTAGATACGCAGTATTTT	CAWSGTGLDTQYF
TRBV5-1	.	TRBJ2-7	.	TGCGCCAGCAGCCCCGACGGGAGTCCCTACGAGCAGTACTTC	CASSPDGSPYEQYF
TRBV29-1	.	TRBJ1-2	.	TGCAGCGTTGAACCACTCAGGACTGTCTACACCTTC	CSVEPLRTVYTF
TRBV18	TRBD2	TRBJ2-5	.	TGTGCCAGCTCACCACGGGCAGCCGGGGGGGAGACCCAGTACTTC	CASSPRAAGGETQYF
TRBV4-2	.	TRBJ2-2	.	TGTGCCAGCAGCCAAGGAGTAGTCAACACCGGGGAGCTGTTTTTT	CASSQGVVNTGELFF
TRBV5-6	.	TRBJ2-2	.	TGTGCCAGCAGCAAGTACTTTAGGGGCACCGGGGAGCTGTTTTTT	CASSKYFRGTGELFF
TRBV19	.	TRBJ2-3	.	TGTGCCAGTAGTACGTTCACAGATACGCAGTATTTT	CASSTFTDTQYF
TRBV27	TRBD2	TRBJ2-3	.	TGTGCCACAGGACTAGCGGGAACAGATACGCAGTATTTT	CATGLAGTDTQYF
TRBV7-2	.	TRBJ1-2	once	TGTGCCAGCAGCTTACATCAGGGAGGCTATGGCTACACCTTC	CASSLHQGGYGYTF
TRBV3-1/TRBV3-2	.	TRBJ2-5	.	TGTGCCAGCTCCGAAGGAGTCCAAGAGACCCAGTACTTC	CASSEGVQETQYF
TRBV9	TRBD2	TRBJ2-3	.	TGTGCCAGCAGCCCCCGTCCGGGGGGGCCCGTCCCAGATACGCAGTATTTT	CASSPRPGGPVPDTQYF
TRBV4-1	.	TRBJ1-3	few	TGCGCCAGCAGCCAAGATAAAGGAGCCACCATATATTTT	CASSQDKGATIYF
TRBV18	.	TRBJ2-7	.	TGTGCCAGCTCACCGCTAGGCCGCCAGGAGCAGTACTTC	CASSPLGRQEQYF
TRBV19	TRBD1	TRBJ1-2	.	TGTGCCGGCGGGACAGGCTATGGCTACACCTTC	CAGGTGYGYTF
TRBV30	TRBD2	TRBJ2-7	.	TGTGCCTGGAGTGGGGGACTAGCGGATACCTACGAGCAGTACTTC	CAWSGGLADTYEQYF
TRBV6-5	TRBD2	TRBJ2-7	once	TGTGCCAGTCGACTGGCGGGGGAACGGCAGCAGTACTTC	CASRLAGERQQYF
TRBV6-6	TRBD1	TRBJ1-5	.	TGTGCCAGCAGCCAGGGACAGTATAGCAATCAGCCCCAGCATTTT	CASSQGQYSNQPQHF
TRBV30	.	TRBJ1-3	.	TGTGCCTGGAGTGAAAGGGGATTGGGAAACACCATATATTTT	CAWSERGLGNTIYF
TRBV6-5	.	TRBJ2-5	.	TGTGCCAGCAGGTCTGTTCTGGAGGAGACCCAGTACTTC	CASRSVLEETQYF
TRBV19	TRBD1	TRBJ1-1	.	TGTGCCAGTAGTTCGACAGGGGGCACTGAAGCTTTCTTT	CASSSTGGTEAFF
TRBV7-2	TRBD1	TRBJ1-5	.	TGTGCCAGCAGCTCGACAGGGGGGAGAAATCAGCCCCAGCATTTT	CASSSTGGRNQPQHF
TRBV7-9	TRBD1	TRBJ2-3	.	TGTGCCAGCAGCTCGGGACAGTCTGGCACAGATACGCAGTATTTT	CASSSGQSGTDTQYF
TRBV4-1	.	TRBJ2-5	.	TGCGCCAGCAGCCAAGTTAGTAGCACCCAGTACTTC	CASSQVSSTQYF
TRBV7-3	.	TRBJ2-5	once	TGTGCCAGCAGCTTAAACAGTCAGGAGACCCAGTACTTC	CASSLNSQETQYF
TRBV5-1	TRBD1	TRBJ2-5	.	TGCGCCAGCAGCCCGGTCGACAGGGTGAGAGAGACCCAGTACTTC	CASSPVDRVRETQYF
TRBV6-6	.	TRBJ1-5	.	TGTGCCAGCAGTTCCCAGGGTTATCAGCCCCAGCATTTT	CASSSQGYQPQHF
TRBV2	.	TRBJ2-7	.	TGTGCCAGCAGTCTGGCACAGGGTCTAGGCTACGAGCAGTACTTC	CASSLAQGLGYEQYF
TRBV24-1	TRBD2	TRBJ2-3	.	TGTGCCACCAGTGATCCCCAAGGACTAGCGGGAGGCACAGATACGCAGTATTTT	CATSDPQGLAGGTDTQYF
TRBV9	.	TRBJ2-1	few	TGTGCCAGCAGCGTAGATCAGGGCGGGACTAATGAGCAGTTCTTC	CASSVDQGGTNEQFF
TRBV2	TRBD1	TRBJ1-2	few	TGTGCCAGCACGCCGGACAGGGGTCAATATGGCTACACCTTC	CASTPDRGQYGYTF
TRBV6-5	.	TRBJ1-2	.	TGTGCCAGCAGCTCCAACAGAGACTATGGCTACACCTTC	CASSSNRDYGYTF
TRBV7-2	.	TRBJ2-5	.	TGTGCCAGCAGCTTAGCGCGGGGGCTGGAGACCCAGTACTTC	CASSLARGLETQYF
TRBV5-4	.	TRBJ2-5	.	TGTGCCAGCAGCTTCACGGGCCAAGAGACCCAGTACTTC	CASSFTGQETQYF